Presented here are 14 T cell receptor beta chains from one specimen sequenced in a study of chemoradiotherapy in HPV16-positive cancers (dated by TCRdb to between 2021 and 2022). Preparation of the library involved the immunoSEQ multiplex PCR assay. TCRdb provides this immuneACCESS table in a form limited to in-frame rearrangements. Some clones are lacking; in checked studies, under half of them reflect an unresolved V gene, and why the rest are absent is not known. The sample data list about 27,000 clones, and 93% of these were observed just once. About a sixth of the sample goes to the ten largest clones. Specimen: blood, collected from a patient who underwent chemoradiotherapy. These receptors were taken from a human donor with HPV-associated anogenital cancer.

The CDR3 coding sequence is TGTGCCAGCAGCTCTCAGCGGGGGGTCTACAATGAGCAGTTCTTC. It yields the protein CASSSQRGVYNEQFF. This chain joins TRBV7-2 and TRBJ2-1; TRBD2 matches at 9 bases. Germline assignment: CDR1 SGHTA and CDR2 FQGNSA. The CDR3 is 15 residues long. V lost 4 bases and J lost 3; bases outside the gene matches: 4.

This chain joins TRBV7-2 and TRBJ2-7; TRBD2 aligns across 7 bases. The germline gives CDR1 SGHTA, CDR2 FQGNSA. This CDR3 is 15 amino acids long. Trimming took 4 bases from V and 0 from J; bases not matched to a gene: 6. This chain's CDR3 is CASSYGGTGSYEQYF. The CDR3, as DNA: TGTGCCAGCAGCTACGGGGGGACTGGCTCCTACGAGCAGTACTTC.

The chain couples TRBV4-3 to TRBJ1-2; D not certain. Germline CDR1 and CDR2: LGHNA and YSLEER. There are 16 residues in the CDR3. V was trimmed by 0 bases and J by 0 bases, leaving 11 bases between them. The chain's CDR3 is CASSQDSYSSNYGYTF. CDR3 DNA: TGCGCCAGCAGCCAAGATTCGTACAGCTCTAACTATGGCTACACCTTC.

V usage is TRBV18 and J usage is TRBJ1-2; a possible D gene is TRBD1 (6 bases). Germline-derived CDR1 and CDR2 are KGHSH and LQKENI. Trimming cost V 3 bases and J 2 bases, with 10 bases left between them. This CDR3 has 14 residues. The CDR3 DNA reads as TGTGCCAGCTCACCGGACAGCGACAACTATGGCTACACCTTC. It codes for CASSPDSDNYGYTF.

This clone showed up just once. The rearrangement uses TRBV2 and TRBJ2-7, with TRBD1 as a possible D gene (6 bases). Trimming took 8 bases from V and 3 from J, leaving 11 bases between them. The length of the CDR3 is 12 residues. Germline V gene data show CDR1 as SNHLY and CDR2 as FYNNEI. The CDR3 is CASGGQRYEQYF. The CDR3 nucleotides read TGTGCCAGCGGTGGACAGCGCTACGAGCAGTACTTC. Combining the CDR3 with reference TRBV2 and TRBJ2-7 gives the whole variable domain EPEVTQTPSHQVTQMGQEVILRCVPISNHLYFYWYRQILGQKVEFLVSFYNNEISEKSEIFDDQFSVERPDGSNFTLKIRSTKLEDSAMYFCASGGQRYEQYFGPGTRLTVT.

V usage is TRBV10-1 and J usage is TRBJ2-4; D perhaps matches TRBD1 (5 bases). Trimming left V 6 bases short and J 8 bases short, with 14 bases between. The germline CDR1 and CDR2 sequences are WNHNN and SYGVQD (reference sequence). The CDR3 consists of 13 residues. The DNA for the CDR3 is TGCGCCAGCAGGGCCAACTGGGGCCACATTCAGTACTTC. This codes for CASRANWGHIQYF.

This chain joins TRBV18 and TRBJ1-4; D is unresolved. Trimming stripped 0 bases from V and 6 bases from J, with 11 bases between. Germline values: CDR1 KGHSH, CDR2 LQKENI. The CDR3 is 15 amino acids. CDR3 amino acids: CASSPPGRRDEKLFF. The DNA for the CDR3 is TGTGCCAGCTCACCACCGGGGAGACGGGATGAAAAACTGTTTTTT.

The chain recombines TRBV11-2 with TRBJ1-5; the match to TRBD1 covers 10 bases. The junction had 3 bases not matched to a gene; V was cut back by 3 bases and J by 7 bases. This CDR3 comprises 14 residues. Germline values: CDR1 SGHAT, CDR2 FQNNGV. The CDR3 bases are TGTGCCAGCAGCTTGACAGGGGGCCGGCAGCCCCAGCATTTT. Encoded protein: CASSLTGGRQPQHF.

This clone was detected a few times. This sequence joins TRBV18 and TRBJ1-5; the D is unclear. CDR3 length: 15 residues. Germline loops: CDR1 KGHSH, CDR2 LQKENI. The V and J ends lost 3 bases and 0 bases respectively, with 9 bases between them. CDR3 nucleotides: TGTGCCAGCTCACCCCAAGGCAGTAGCAATCAGCCCCAGCATTTT. It translates to CASSPQGSSNQPQHF.

The chain is built from TRBV18 and TRBJ2-5; perhaps TRBD1 as D (6 bases). CDR1 and CDR2 from the germline V gene are KGHSH and LQKENI. The CDR3 is made up of 14 amino acids. V was cut by 6 bases and J by 1 base, with 12 bases left in between. CDR3 loop: CASSFTTGQETQYF. The CDR3 region has the DNA TGTGCCAGCTCCTTCACGACAGGCCAAGAGACCCAGTACTTC.

The chain employs TRBV12-5 and TRBJ1-6; 7 bases agree with TRBD1. Trimming took 2 bases from V and 6 from J; bases not matched to a gene: 10. The CDR3 covers 17 residues. CDR1 is LGHNT and CDR2 is FRNRAP in the germline V gene. DNA for the CDR3: TGTGCTAGTGGTTTGCGTTTTTGGGGACAGCCTAATTCACCCCTCCACTTT. This codes for CASGLRFWGQPNSPLHF.

This rearrangement joins TRBV2 to TRBJ2-7, with D uncertain. The V gene's germline CDR1 is SNHLY and CDR2 FYNNEI. Trimming removed 6 bases at V and 0 bases at J, with 6 bases between. This CDR3 spans 12 amino acids. This chain's CDR3 is CASRIGSYEQYF. The CDR3 DNA reads as TGTGCCAGCAGGATCGGCTCCTACGAGCAGTACTTC.

The V gene is TRBV19, the J gene TRBJ1-2, with 9 bases fitting TRBD1. The germline V gene has CDR1 LNHDA and CDR2 SQIVND (reference sequence). The V segment lost 5 bases and the J segment 7 bases; nucleotides outside the gene matches: 8. The CDR3 sequence is 14 residues long. CDR3 in amino acids: CASSQKGQGIGYTF. CDR3 nucleotide sequence: TGTGCCAGTAGTCAAAAGGGACAGGGTATTGGCTACACCTTC.

V and J are TRBV27 and TRBJ2-7; tentative D call: TRBD1 (5 bases). The V gene's germline CDR1 is MNHEY and CDR2 SMNVEV (reference sequence). Trimming cost V 4 bases and J 3 bases, with 13 bases left between them. CDR3 size: 14 residues. CDR3 protein: CASSSLDSFYEQYF. The CDR3 DNA is TGTGCCAGCAGTTCCCTCGACAGTTTCTACGAGCAGTACTTC.